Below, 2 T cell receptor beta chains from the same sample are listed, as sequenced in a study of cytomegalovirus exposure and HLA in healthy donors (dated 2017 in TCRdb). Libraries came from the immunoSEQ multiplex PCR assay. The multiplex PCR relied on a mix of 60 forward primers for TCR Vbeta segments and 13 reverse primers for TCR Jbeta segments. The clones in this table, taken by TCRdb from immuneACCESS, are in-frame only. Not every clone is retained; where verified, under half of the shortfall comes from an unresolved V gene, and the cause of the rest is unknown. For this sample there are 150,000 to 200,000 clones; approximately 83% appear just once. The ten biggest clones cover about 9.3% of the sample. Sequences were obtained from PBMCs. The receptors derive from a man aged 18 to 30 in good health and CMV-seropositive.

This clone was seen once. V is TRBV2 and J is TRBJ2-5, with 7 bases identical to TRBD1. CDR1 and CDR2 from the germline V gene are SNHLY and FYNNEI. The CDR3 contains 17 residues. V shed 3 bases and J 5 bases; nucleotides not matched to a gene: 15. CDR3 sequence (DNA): TGTGCCAGCAGTGACCTGGACAGGTTGGCTTTACGGGAGACCCAGTACTTC. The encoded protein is CASSDLDRLALRETQYF.

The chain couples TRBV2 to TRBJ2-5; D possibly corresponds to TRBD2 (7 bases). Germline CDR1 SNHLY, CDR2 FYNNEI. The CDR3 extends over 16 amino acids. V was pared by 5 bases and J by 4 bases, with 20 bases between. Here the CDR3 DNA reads TGTGCCAGCAGTCTCCGAAGGGGGGGGGCAGGAGAGACCCAGTACTTC. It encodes CASSLRRGGAGETQYF.